This record concerns one T cell receptor (beta chain) sequence. This CDR3 spans 15 amino acids. Germline V CDR1 and CDR2: SEHNR, FQNEAQ (reference sequence). Trimming left V 5 bases short and J 7 bases short, with 18 bases between. This sample was included in a study of identical twins. TCRdb fed the 5' RACE reads into MiXCR, producing one record per CDR3 protein. The sample carries under 300,000 distinct CDR3 sequences, over 11% recorded once. This receptor was identified in a woman aged 18-30 years in good health. The sequenced sample was memory (CD45RO+) T cells sorted from blood. This rearrangement joins TRBV7-9 to TRBJ2-4; D may be TRBD1 or TRBD2 (5 bases each). This CDR3 is CASSTSGRIWNIQYF. CDR3 coding DNA: TGTGCCAGCAGCACCTCGGGACGCATTTGGAACATTCAGTACTTC. The full variable domain, its missing parts supplied by reference TRBV7-9 and TRBJ2-4, is DTGVSQNPRHKITKRGQNVTFRCDPISEHNRLYWYRQTLGQGPEFLTYFQNEAQLEKSRLLSDRFSAERPKGSFSTLEIQRTEQGDSAMYLCASSTSGRIWNIQYFGAGTRLSVL.